This TCR beta chain was documented in a study of Graves' ophthalmopathy and Graves' hyperthyroidism. Beta-chain TCR CDR3 regions were amplified from RNA transcripts. RT-PCR was first run with HTBI primers, then multiplex PCR in a second round. TCRdb reanalysed the multiplex PCR reads using MiXCR and keeps one entry per CDR3 protein. The sample includes roughly 350,000 distinct CDR3 sequences, roughly 17% seen only once; the top ten take 2.4%. No progression to ophthalmopathy over 18 months defined stable hyperthyroidism. This CDR3 has 13 residues. The germline gives CDR1 MNHNS, CDR2 SASEGT. J gave up 3 bases and V 7 bases, and 6 bases lay outside the gene matches. Only a few counts were recorded for this clonotype.

The V call is TRBV6-1, the J call TRBJ2-7; TRBD1 agrees at 7 bases. This receptor was identified in an adult woman with stable Graves' hyperthyroidism. Source material: peripheral blood. CDR3 sequence reads: CASMRDRFYEQYF. In nucleotides, the CDR3 is TGTGCCAGCATGAGGGACAGATTCTACGAGCAGTACTTC.